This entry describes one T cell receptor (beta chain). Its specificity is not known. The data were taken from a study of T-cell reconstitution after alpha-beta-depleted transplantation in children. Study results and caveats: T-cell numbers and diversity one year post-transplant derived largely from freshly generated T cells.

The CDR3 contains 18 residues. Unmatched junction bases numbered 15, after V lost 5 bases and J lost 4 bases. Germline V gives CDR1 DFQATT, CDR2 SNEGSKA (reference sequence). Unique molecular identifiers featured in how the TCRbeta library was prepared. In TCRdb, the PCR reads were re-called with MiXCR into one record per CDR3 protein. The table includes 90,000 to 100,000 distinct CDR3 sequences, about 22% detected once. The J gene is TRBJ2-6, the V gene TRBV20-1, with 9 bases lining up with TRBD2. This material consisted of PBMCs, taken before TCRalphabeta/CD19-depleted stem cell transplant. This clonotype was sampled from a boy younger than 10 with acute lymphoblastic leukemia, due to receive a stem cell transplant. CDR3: CSAASRASGRTGANVLTF. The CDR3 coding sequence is TGCAGTGCTGCCTCGAGGGCGAGCGGGAGGACCGGGGCCAACGTCCTGACTTTC.